This entry concerns a single T cell receptor (beta chain). Its antigen is still unknown. This entry is derived from a study of cytomegalovirus exposure and HLA in healthy donors. Generated by immunoSEQ multiplex PCR, the TCRdb table keeps only in-frame clones and is missing some. This sample has more than 35,000 clones; about 93% occur once, and the top ten carry 3.3%. Whole-study findings and limits: The listing of roughly 160 TCR beta chains classed them as cytomegalovirus-associated.

Trimming left V 0 bases short and J 2 bases short, with 10 bases between. Per germline, CDR1 SQVTM and CDR2 ANQGSEA. The CDR3 contains 14 residues. This chain uses TRBV29-1 with TRBJ1-2; D remains unclear. The TCR comes from a man younger than 30 in good health and CMV-seronegative. The sample taken for sequencing was PBMCs. This CDR3 reads CSVEEVRQNYGYTF. DNA for the CDR3: TGCAGCGTTGAAGAAGTCAGACAAAACTATGGCTACACCTTC. The full variable domain, with the rest looked up from reference TRBV29-1 and TRBJ1-2, is SAVISQKPSRDICQRGTSLTIQCQVDSQVTMMFWYRQQPGQSLTLIATANQGSEATYESGFVIDKFPISRPNLTFSTLTVSNMSPEDSSIYLCSVEEVRQNYGYTFGSGTRLTVV.